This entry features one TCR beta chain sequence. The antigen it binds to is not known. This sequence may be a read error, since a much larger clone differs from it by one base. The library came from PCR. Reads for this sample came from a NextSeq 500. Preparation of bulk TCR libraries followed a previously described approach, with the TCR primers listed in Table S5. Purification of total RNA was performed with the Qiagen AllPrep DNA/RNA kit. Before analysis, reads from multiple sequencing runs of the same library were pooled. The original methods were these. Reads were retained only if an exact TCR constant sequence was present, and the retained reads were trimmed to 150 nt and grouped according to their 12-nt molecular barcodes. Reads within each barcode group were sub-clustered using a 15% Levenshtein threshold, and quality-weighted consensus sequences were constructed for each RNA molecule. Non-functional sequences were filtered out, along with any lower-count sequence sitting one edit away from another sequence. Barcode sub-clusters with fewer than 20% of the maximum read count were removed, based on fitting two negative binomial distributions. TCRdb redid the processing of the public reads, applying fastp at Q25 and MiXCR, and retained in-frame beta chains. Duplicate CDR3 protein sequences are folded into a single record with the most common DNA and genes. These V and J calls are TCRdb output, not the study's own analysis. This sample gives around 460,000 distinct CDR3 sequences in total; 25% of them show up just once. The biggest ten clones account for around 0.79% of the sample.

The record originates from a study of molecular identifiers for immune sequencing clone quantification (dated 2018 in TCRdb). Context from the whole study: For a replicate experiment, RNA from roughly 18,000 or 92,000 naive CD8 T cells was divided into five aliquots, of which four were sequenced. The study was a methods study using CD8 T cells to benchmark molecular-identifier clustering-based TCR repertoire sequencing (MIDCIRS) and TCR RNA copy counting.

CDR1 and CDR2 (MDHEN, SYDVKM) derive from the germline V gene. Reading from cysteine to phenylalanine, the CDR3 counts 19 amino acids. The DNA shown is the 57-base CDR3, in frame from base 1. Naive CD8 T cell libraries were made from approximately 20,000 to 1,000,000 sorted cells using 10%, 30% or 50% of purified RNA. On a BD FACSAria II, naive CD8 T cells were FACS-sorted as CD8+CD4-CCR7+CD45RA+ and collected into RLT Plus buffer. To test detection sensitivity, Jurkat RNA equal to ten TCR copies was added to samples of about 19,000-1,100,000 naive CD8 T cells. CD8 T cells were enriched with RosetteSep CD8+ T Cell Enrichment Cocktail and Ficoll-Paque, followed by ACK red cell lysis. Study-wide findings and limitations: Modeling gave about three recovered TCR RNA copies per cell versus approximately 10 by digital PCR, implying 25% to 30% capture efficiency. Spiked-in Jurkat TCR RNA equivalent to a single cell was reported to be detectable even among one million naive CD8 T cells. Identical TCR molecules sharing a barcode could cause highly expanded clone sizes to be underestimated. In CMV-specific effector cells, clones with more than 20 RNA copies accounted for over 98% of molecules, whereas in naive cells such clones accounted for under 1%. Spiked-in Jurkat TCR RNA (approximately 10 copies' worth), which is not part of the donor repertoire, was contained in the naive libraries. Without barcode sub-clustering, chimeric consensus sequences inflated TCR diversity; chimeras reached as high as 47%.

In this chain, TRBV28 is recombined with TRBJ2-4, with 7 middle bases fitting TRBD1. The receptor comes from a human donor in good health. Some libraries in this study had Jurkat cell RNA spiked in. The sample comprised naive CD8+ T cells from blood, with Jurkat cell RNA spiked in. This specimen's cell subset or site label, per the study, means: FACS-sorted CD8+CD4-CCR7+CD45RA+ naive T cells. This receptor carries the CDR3 CPSSFDPLGQGVSKNIQYF. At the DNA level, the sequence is TGTCCCAGCAGTTTCGACCCCCTGGGTCAGGGGGTGTCCAAAAACATTCAGTACTTC.